These 24 T cell receptor beta chains were sequenced from one sample in a study of HIV-infected patients and healthy controls. TCRdb independently ran MiXCR on the 5' RACE reads; one entry per CDR3 protein. Counted here are more than 15,000 distinct CDR3 sequences, approximately 18% occurring once; the ten biggest clones make up around a third. What was sequenced was CD8+ T cells from blood. The receptor source for this set is a human donor in good health.

Only a few counts were recorded for this clonotype. The genes are TRBV19 and TRBJ2-2; D possibly corresponds to TRBD2 (6 bases). With 4 bases removed from V and 2 bases from J, the gap between germline ends came to 8 bases. The CDR3 contains 14 residues. Germline V lookup: CDR1 LNHDA, CDR2 SQIVND (reference sequence). The CDR3 bases are TGTGCCAGTAGTACGGGACTCAACACCGGGGAGCTGTTTTTT. Translated: CASSTGLNTGELFF.

This clonotype was observed once. This sequence joins TRBV29-1 and TRBJ1-1, with 8 bases matching TRBD1. The V gene's germline CDR1 is SQVTM and CDR2 ANQGSEA. V lost 6 bases, J lost 6 bases, and 6 bases stayed unmatched. The CDR3 extends over 12 amino acids. This chain's CDR3 is CSVETGASEAFF. CDR3 nucleotide sequence: TGCAGCGTCGAGACAGGGGCGTCTGAAGCTTTCTTT.

This clonotype was seen a handful of times. V is TRBV7-9 and J is TRBJ1-2, with TRBD1 as a possible D gene (5 bases). This CDR3 is 15 amino acids long. Trimming pared 5 bases from V and 5 bases from J, leaving 18 bases between. The germline CDR1 and CDR2 sequences are SEHNR and FQNEAQ (reference sequence). The chain's CDR3 is CASSATGHALYGYTF. CDR3 coding DNA: TGTGCCAGCAGCGCCACAGGTCACGCGTTGTATGGCTACACCTTC.

The CDR3 nucleotides read TGTGCCAGCAGCTTAGGGGGACTAAGGAACACCGGGGAGCTGTTTTTT. It is translated as CASSLGGLRNTGELFF. The chain has TRBV13 and TRBJ2-2; 7 positions agree with TRBD2. Germline V gives CDR1 PRHDT, CDR2 FYEKMQ (reference sequence). V shed 0 bases and J 1 base; nucleotides not matched to a gene: 2. The CDR3 covers 16 residues.

This clonotype was picked up many times. This rearrangement joins TRBV12-5 to TRBJ2-1; D gene unclear. The CDR3 consists of 10 residues. V lost 6 bases and J lost 12, with 9 bases in between. The germline V gene encodes CDR1 LGHNT and CDR2 FRNRAP. CDR3 residues: CASGPLGQFF. DNA of the CDR3: TGTGCTAGTGGGCCCCTCGGGCAGTTCTTC.

V and J are TRBV19 and TRBJ1-2, with D unclear. This CDR3 contains 11 residues. Germline V gene data show CDR1 as LNHDA and CDR2 as SQIVND (reference sequence). The V end lost 11 bases, the J end lost 2 bases, and 9 bases lay between the germline ends. The CDR3 bases are TGTGCCTCAGGAACAAACTATGGCTACACCTTC. This gives the protein CASGTNYGYTF.

This clonotype has ten or more counts. This chain uses TRBV13 with TRBJ2-7; no clear D gene. The germline V gene has CDR1 PRHDT and CDR2 FYEKMQ (reference sequence). CDR3 size: 11 residues. The V gene lost 1 base and the J gene lost 5 bases, with 3 bases spanning the gap. The CDR3 is CASSLAHEQYF. The CDR3 DNA reads as TGTGCCAGCAGCTTAGCCCACGAGCAGTACTTC.

This clonotype was seen at least ten times. The chain uses TRBV7-9 and TRBJ2-7; unclear D gene. The CDR3 contains 11 residues. V gave up 7 bases and J gave up 5 bases, with 9 bases separating them. CDR1 and CDR2 (germline): SEHNR, FQNEAQ (reference sequence). CDR3 sequence reads: CASNKGHEQYF. The CDR3 coding sequence is TGTGCCAGCAATAAAGGCCACGAGCAGTACTTC.

This clonotype came up a few times. This rearrangement joins TRBV19 to TRBJ2-7, with TRBD1 identical over 8 bases. The germline CDR1 and CDR2 sequences are LNHDA and SQIVND (reference sequence). The CDR3 length is 15 residues. V lost 5 bases to trimming and J lost 3 bases; unmatched junction nucleotides: 9. CDR3 sequence (DNA): TGTGCCAGTAGTCTAGGGGACAGGAGGAACTACGAGCAGTACTTC. Residues: CASSLGDRRNYEQYF. The variable domain in full, completed from reference TRBV19 and TRBJ2-7, reads DGGITQSPKYLFRKEGQNVTLSCEQNLNHDAMYWYRQDPGQGLRLIYYSQIVNDFQKGDIAEGYSVSREKKESFPLTVTSAQKNPTAFYLCASSLGDRRNYEQYFGPGTRLTVT.

The rearrangement links TRBV5-1 to TRBJ2-1, with 7 bases fitting TRBD1. Trimming at V came to 4 bases and at J to 0 bases, leaving 4 bases not matched to a gene. This CDR3 is 15 amino acids long. Germline CDR1 and CDR2: SGHRS and YFSETQ. CDR3 nucleotides: TGCGCCAGCAGCCGGGGACAGAGCTCCTACAATGAGCAGTTCTTC. This encodes CASSRGQSSYNEQFF.

The chain has TRBV27 and TRBJ2-3; possibly TRBD1 for D (5 bases). The V end was cut by 5 bases, the J end by 4 bases, with 16 bases between. CDR3 length equals 15 residues. CDR1 and CDR2 (germline): MNHEY, SMNVEV (reference sequence). CDR3 amino acids: CASSPVVGQPDTQYF. As DNA, the CDR3 is TGTGCCAGCAGTCCCGTTGTGGGGCAGCCAGATACGCAGTATTTT.

With respect to this clonotype: Being one base from a much bigger clone, this may be a read error. The chain recombines TRBV6-1 with TRBJ2-1; D is unclear. There are 14 residues in the CDR3. The germline V gene has CDR1 MNHNS and CDR2 SASEGT. CDR3 residues: CGSSKGVDYNEQFF. CDR3 sequence (DNA): TGTGGCAGCAGTAAAGGAGTAGACTACAATGAGCAGTTCTTC.

This clonotype was counted only a few times. The V and J genes are TRBV29-1 and TRBJ1-1; D gene uncertain. With 1 base removed from V and 3 bases from J, the gap between germline ends came to 6 bases. Germline CDR1 reads SQVTM; CDR2 reads ANQGSEA. This CDR3 contains 12 residues. The CDR3 nucleotides are TGCAGCGTTGAAGGGGAGGACACTGAAGCTTTCTTT. Protein product: CSVEGEDTEAFF.

This clonotype was seen a few times. This chain joins TRBV5-1 and TRBJ2-7; weak D call: TRBD1 (6 bases). This CDR3 contains 15 residues. Germline assignment: CDR1 SGHRS and CDR2 YFSETQ. Trimming removed 1 base at V and 3 bases at J, with 14 bases between. CDR3 sequence (DNA): TGCGCCAGCAGCTTGTATGTAGGGGACAACTACGAGCAGTACTTC. Protein sequence: CASSLYVGDNYEQYF.

This clonotype was detected many times. V and J are TRBV5-4 and TRBJ1-5; D ambiguous. Germline loops: CDR1 SGHNT, CDR2 YYREEE (reference sequence). Trimming shortened V by 4 bases and J by 3 bases, and 8 bases separated the two germline ends. The CDR3 has 13 amino acids. The CDR3 sequence: CASSPEINQPQHF. The CDR3 DNA sequence: TGTGCCAGCAGCCCAGAGATCAATCAGCCCCAGCATTTT.

This clonotype was counted a few times. The gene calls are TRBV10-2 and TRBJ2-1; TRBD2 matches at 13 bases. Germline V gene data show CDR1 as WSHSY and CDR2 as SAAADI. The CDR3 runs to 16 residues. After removal of 0 bases from V and 7 bases from J, the junction contained 3 bases not matched to a gene. In DNA form, the CDR3 reads TGCGCCAGCAGTGAGTCGACACTAGCGGGAGGGAATGAGCAGTTCTTC. It translates to CASSESTLAGGNEQFF.

This clonotype was seen at least ten times. V is TRBV19 and J is TRBJ2-7; the D gene is possibly TRBD1 (6 bases). The CDR3 contains 12 residues. Germline V gene sequence: CDR1 LNHDA, CDR2 SQIVND (reference sequence). Trimming stripped 1 base from V and 5 bases from J, with 6 bases between. CDR3 protein: CASSIGDNEQYF. The CDR3 region has the DNA TGTGCCAGTAGTATAGGGGACAACGAGCAGTACTTC.

This clonotype showed up many times. The gene calls are TRBV9 and TRBJ2-7; the D is unclear. Trimming took 0 bases from V and 3 from J, leaving 13 bases between them. Germline V lookup: CDR1 SGDLS, CDR2 YYNGEE. The CDR3 has 15 amino acids. The DNA for the CDR3 is TGTGCCAGCAGCGTAGGAGGCAGCCAACACTACGAGCAGTACTTC. This gives the protein CASSVGGSQHYEQYF.

The V call is TRBV12-3 or TRBV12-4, the J call TRBJ1-5; 8 bases map to TRBD1. The CDR3 is 16 residues long. V was pared by 6 bases and J by 1 base, with 8 bases of the junction left unmatched. The CDR3 DNA reads TGTGCCAGCAGACACGGACAGGGTCTAAGCAATCAGCCCCAGCATTTT. It is translated as CASRHGQGLSNQPQHF.

The sample holds many counts of this clonotype. V is TRBV4-3 and J is TRBJ2-3; TRBD1 matches at 7 bases. Trimming at V came to 1 base and at J to 2 bases, leaving 9 bases not matched to a gene. The germline V gene has CDR1 LGHNA and CDR2 YSLEER. This CDR3 is built from 17 residues. The CDR3 coding sequence is TGCGCCAGCAGCCAAGCAGTAGGGGGCTTACTCACAGATACGCAGTATTTT. This encodes CASSQAVGGLLTDTQYF.

This clonotype was detected only a few times. The gene calls are TRBV5-1 and TRBJ1-6, with 7 nucleotides matching TRBD1. The CDR3 contains 16 residues. Germline values: CDR1 SGHRS, CDR2 YFSETQ. Losses at the gene ends were 4 bases for V and 7 bases for J; bases not matched to a gene: 11. The CDR3 DNA sequence: TGCGCCAGCAGCCCCGATCAGACAGGGAGCAATTCACCCCTCCACTTT. Translated, it gives CASSPDQTGSNSPLHF. Filled out from reference TRBV5-1 and TRBJ1-6, the complete variable domain reads KAGVTQTPRYLIKTRGQQVTLSCSPISGHRSVSWYQQTPGQGLQFLFEYFSETQRNKGNFPGRFSGRQFSNSRSEMNVSTLELGDSALYLCASSPDQTGSNSPLHFGNGTRLTVT.

V is TRBV6-5 and J is TRBJ2-3, with 11 positions matching TRBD2. The CDR3 extends over 19 amino acids. Germline loops: CDR1 MNHEY, CDR2 SVGAGI. V lost 5 bases to trimming and J lost 4 bases; unmatched junction nucleotides: 17. CDR3 DNA: TGTGCCAGCAGTGCCGGGGGGAGGGCTAGCGGGAGGTTAGCAGATACGCAGTATTTT. Its translation: CASSAGGRASGRLADTQYF.

The chain carries TRBV11-2 and TRBJ1-2; the D gene is possibly TRBD1 (6 bases). The CDR3 has 16 amino acids. The V and J ends lost 1 base and 3 bases respectively, with 15 bases between them. Per germline, CDR1 SGHAT and CDR2 FQNNGV. CDR3 bases: TGTGCCAGCAGCTTAGGTCCGGGGAAGGGGGACTATGGCTACACCTTC. The encoded protein is CASSLGPGKGDYGYTF.

This clonotype has a count of ten or more. This rearrangement joins TRBV6-2 or TRBV6-3 to TRBJ2-1; D might be TRBD1 (6 bases). With 6 bases removed from V and 15 bases from J, the gap between germline ends came to 24 bases. This CDR3 is built from 14 residues. The germline V gene has CDR1 MNHEY and CDR2 SVGEGT. CDR3 sequence: CASRGTGMPSYPFF. DNA of the CDR3: TGTGCCAGCAGAGGCACAGGGATGCCTTCGTACCCGTTCTTC.